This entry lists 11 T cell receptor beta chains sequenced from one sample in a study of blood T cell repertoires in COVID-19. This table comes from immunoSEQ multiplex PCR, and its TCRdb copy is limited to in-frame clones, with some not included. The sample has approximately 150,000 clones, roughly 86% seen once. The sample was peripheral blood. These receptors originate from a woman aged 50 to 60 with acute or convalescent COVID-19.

The CDR3 sequence: CASSFSGGAPYNEQFF. The CDR3 DNA follows: TGTGCCAGCAGTTTCAGCGGGGGGGCCCCCTACAATGAGCAGTTCTTC. The chain combines TRBV6-5 with TRBJ2-1, with 10 bases that match TRBD2. The CDR3 runs 16 residues. Germline trimming cut 4 bases from V and 2 bases from J; bases unmatched to any gene: 5. Germline values: CDR1 MNHEY, CDR2 SVGAGI.

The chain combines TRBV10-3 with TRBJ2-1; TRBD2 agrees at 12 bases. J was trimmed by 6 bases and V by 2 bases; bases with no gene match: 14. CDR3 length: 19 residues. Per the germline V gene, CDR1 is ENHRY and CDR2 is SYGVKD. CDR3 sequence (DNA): TGTGCCATCAGTGAGCCTTACAACCGGACTAGCGGGAAGGGCAATGAGCAGTTCTTC. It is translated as CAISEPYNRTSGKGNEQFF.

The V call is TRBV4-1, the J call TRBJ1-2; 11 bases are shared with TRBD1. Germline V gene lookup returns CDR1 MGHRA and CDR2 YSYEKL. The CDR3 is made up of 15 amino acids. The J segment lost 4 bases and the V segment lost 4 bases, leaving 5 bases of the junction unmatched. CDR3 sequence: CASSPGTGGSYGYTF. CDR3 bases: TGCGCCAGCAGCCCCGGGACAGGGGGAAGCTATGGCTACACCTTC.

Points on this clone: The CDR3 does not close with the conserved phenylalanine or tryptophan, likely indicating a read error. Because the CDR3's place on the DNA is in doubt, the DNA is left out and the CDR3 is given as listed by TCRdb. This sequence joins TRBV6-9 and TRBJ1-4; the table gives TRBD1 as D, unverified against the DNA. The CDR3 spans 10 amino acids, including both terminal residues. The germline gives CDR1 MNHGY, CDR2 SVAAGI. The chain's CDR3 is CASSSYRDRD.

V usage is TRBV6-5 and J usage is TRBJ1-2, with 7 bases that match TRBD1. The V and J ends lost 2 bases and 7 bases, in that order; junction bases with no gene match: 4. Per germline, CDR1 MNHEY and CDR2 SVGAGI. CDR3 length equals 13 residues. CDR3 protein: CASSYQTGSGYTF. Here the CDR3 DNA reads TGTGCCAGCAGTTACCAGACAGGGAGTGGCTACACCTTC.

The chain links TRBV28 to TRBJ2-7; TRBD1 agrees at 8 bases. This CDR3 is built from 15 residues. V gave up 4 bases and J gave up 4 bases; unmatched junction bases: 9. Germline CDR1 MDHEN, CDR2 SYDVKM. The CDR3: CASSYGTGPTYEQYF. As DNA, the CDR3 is TGTGCCAGCAGTTACGGGACAGGCCCAACTTACGAGCAGTACTTC.

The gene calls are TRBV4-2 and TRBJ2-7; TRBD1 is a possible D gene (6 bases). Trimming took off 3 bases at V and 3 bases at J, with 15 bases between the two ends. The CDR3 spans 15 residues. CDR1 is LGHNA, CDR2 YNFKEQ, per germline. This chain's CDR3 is CASSHLQGLLYEQYF. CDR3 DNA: TGTGCCAGCAGCCATTTACAGGGCCTGCTCTACGAGCAGTACTTC.

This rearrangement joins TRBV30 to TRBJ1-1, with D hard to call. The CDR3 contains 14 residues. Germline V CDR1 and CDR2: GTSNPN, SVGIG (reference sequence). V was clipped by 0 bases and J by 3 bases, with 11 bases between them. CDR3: CAWSVSLGDTEAFF. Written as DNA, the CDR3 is TGTGCCTGGAGTGTTTCCCTCGGGGACACTGAAGCTTTCTTT.

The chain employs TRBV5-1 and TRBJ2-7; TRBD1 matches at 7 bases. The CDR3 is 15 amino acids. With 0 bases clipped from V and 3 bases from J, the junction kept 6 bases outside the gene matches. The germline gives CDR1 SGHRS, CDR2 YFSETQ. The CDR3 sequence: CASSLAGQNNYEQYF. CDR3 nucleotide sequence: TGCGCCAGCAGCTTGGCGGGACAGAATAACTACGAGCAGTACTTC.

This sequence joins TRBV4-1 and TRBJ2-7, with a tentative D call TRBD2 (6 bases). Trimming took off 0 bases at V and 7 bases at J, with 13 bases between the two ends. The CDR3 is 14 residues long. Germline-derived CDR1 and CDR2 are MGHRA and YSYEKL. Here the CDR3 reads CASSQEEGRQEQYF. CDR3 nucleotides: TGCGCCAGCAGCCAAGAGGAGGGGCGGCAGGAGCAGTACTTC.

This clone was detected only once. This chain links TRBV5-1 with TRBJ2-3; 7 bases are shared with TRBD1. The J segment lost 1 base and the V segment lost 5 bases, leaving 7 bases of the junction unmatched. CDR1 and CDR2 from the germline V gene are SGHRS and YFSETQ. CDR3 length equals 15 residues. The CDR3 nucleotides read TGCGCCAGCAGTTTCGACAGGGTGCGCACAGATACGCAGTATTTT. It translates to CASSFDRVRTDTQYF.